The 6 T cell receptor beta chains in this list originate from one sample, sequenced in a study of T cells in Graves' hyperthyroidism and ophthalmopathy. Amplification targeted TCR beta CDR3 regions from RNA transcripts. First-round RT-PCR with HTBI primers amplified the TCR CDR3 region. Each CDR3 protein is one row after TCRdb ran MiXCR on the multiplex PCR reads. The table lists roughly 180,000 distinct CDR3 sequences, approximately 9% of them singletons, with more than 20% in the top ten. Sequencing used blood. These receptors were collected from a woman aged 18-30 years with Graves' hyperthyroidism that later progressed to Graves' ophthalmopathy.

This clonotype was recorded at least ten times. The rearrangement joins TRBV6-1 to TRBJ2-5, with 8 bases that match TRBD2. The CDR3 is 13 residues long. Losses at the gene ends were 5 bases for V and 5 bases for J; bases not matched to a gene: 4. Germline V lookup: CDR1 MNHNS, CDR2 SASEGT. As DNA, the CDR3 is TGTGCCAGCAGTAATTTAGCGGGGGAGACCCAGTACTTC. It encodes CASSNLAGETQYF.

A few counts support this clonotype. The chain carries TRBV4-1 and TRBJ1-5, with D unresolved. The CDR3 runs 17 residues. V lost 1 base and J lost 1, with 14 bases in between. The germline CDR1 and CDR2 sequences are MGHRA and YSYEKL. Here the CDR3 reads CASSQGQSPGSNQPQHF. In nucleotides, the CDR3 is TGCGCCAGCAGCCAAGGTCAATCTCCGGGGAGCAATCAGCCCCAGCATTTT.

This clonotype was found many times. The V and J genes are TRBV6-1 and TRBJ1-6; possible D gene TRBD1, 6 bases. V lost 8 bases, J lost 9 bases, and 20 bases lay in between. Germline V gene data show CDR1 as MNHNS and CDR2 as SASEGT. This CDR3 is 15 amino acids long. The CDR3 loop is CASCLVGARSSPLHF. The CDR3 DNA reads TGTGCCAGCTGCTTGGTGGGGGCGCGATCTTCACCCCTCCACTTT.

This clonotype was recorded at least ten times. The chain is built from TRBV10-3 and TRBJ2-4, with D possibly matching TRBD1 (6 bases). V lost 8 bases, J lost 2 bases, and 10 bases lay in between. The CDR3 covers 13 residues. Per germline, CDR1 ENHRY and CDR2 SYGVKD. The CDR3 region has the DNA TGTGCCATCTCAGGGACAACCAAAAACATTCAGTACTTC. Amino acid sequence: CAISGTTKNIQYF.

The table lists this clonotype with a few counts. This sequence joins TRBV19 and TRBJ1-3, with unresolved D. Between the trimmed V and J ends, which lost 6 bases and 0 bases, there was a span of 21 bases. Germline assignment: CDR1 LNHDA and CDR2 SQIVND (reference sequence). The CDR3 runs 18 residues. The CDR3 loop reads CASSYHPPRVISGNTIYF. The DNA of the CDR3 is TGTGCCAGTAGCTATCATCCCCCCCGGGTTATCTCTGGAAACACCATATATTTT.

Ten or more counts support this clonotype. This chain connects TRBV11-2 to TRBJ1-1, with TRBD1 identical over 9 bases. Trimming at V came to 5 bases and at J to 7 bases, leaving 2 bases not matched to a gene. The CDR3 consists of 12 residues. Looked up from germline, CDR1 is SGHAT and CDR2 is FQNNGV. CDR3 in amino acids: CASSRDRVEAFF. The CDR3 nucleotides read TGTGCCAGCAGCCGGGACAGGGTTGAAGCTTTCTTT.